Listed below are T cell receptor beta chains from one sample, sequenced in a study of T cells after posttransplantation cyclophosphamide. Measured with immunoSEQ multiplex PCR; TCRdb has only the in-frame clones, and not every one. In the table there are about 47,000 clones, roughly 92% of which are singletons. Input material: PBMCs. These receptors originate from a woman aged 45-65 years in good health and a related stem cell transplant donor. Both conserved end residues are part of each CDR3. D genes are given only for firm matches. Expanded clones are given a class, and other clones once, few, many or no size at all.

-,TRBV5-4,-,TRBJ1-4,TGTGCCAGCAGCTCGGCGGTAAATGAAAAACTGTTTTTT,CASSSAVNEKLFF
-,TRBV5-1,TRBD1,TRBJ2-7,TGCGCCAGCAGCTTGGTAGGGACAGGGGGCCACGAGCAGTACTTC,CASSLVGTGGHEQYF
-,TRBV18,TRBD1,TRBJ1-1,TGTGCCAGCTCACTCCGGGACAGGAACACTGAAGCTTTCTTT,CASSLRDRNTEAFF
-,TRBV9,-,TRBJ1-1,TGTGCCAGCAGCGTAGGCCCGGGCGGGGGGAGTGAAGCTTTCTTT,CASSVGPGGGSEAFF
-,TRBV7-7,-,TRBJ2-3,TGTGCTAGCAGCTTGGGGGGAATGAGGGATACGCAGTATTTT,CASSLGGMRDTQYF
few,TRBV10-3,TRBD1,TRBJ2-1,TGTGCCACCCGGGACAGTAAAAACAATGAGCAGTTCTTC,CATRDSKNNEQFF
once,TRBV29-1,TRBD1,TRBJ2-3,TGCAGCGTTGCACCGGGACAGCCTCGAGATACGCAGTATTTT,CSVAPGQPRDTQYF
-,TRBV5-1,-,TRBJ1-3,TGCGCCAGCAGCTCCGGGAGGGGCTCTGGAAACACCATATATTTT,CASSSGRGSGNTIYF
-,TRBV14,TRBD2,TRBJ2-7,TGTGCCAGCACTAGCGGGGGGATCTCCTACGAGCAGTACTTC,CASTSGGISYEQYF
once,TRBV11-2,-,TRBJ2-1,TGTGCCAGCAGCTTAGACGGGGTAAGCTCCTACAATGAGCAGTTCTTC,CASSLDGVSSYNEQFF
-,TRBV30,-,TRBJ2-2,TGTGCCTGGGCGGGGCGGCTCACCGGGGAGCTGTTTTTT,CAWAGRLTGELFF
-,TRBV28,-,TRBJ1-5,TGTGCCAGCAGTTTCTCCGGGGGGGAAAGAGGCAATCAGCCCCAGCATTTT,CASSFSGGERGNQPQHF
-,TRBV5-4,TRBD1,TRBJ1-1,TGTGCCAGCAGCTTGGATGGAGACAGGGGAACAGCTTTCTTT,CASSLDGDRGTAFF
-,TRBV7-2,TRBD1,TRBJ1-3,TGTGCCAGCAGCTTGTCCCGGGACAGGGCGTCTGGAAACACCATATATTTT,CASSLSRDRASGNTIYF
-,TRBV7-2,-,TRBJ1-6,TGTGCCAGCAGCTTAAATGGAGGCCAGACTAATTCACCCCTCCACTTT,CASSLNGGQTNSPLHF
-,TRBV5-1,TRBD2,TRBJ2-7,TGCGCCAGCAGCTTGGGCGCTAGCGGGGACTCCTACGAGCAGTACTTC,CASSLGASGDSYEQYF
-,TRBV2,-,TRBJ2-7,TGTGCCAGCATTCAGACAGGAGTTTCCTACGAGCAGTACTTC,CASIQTGVSYEQYF
-,TRBV2,TRBD2,TRBJ2-1,TGTGCCAGCAACAAGGAGGGACTAGCGGGAGAAAATGAGCAGTTCTTC,CASNKEGLAGENEQFF
-,TRBV7-2,-,TRBJ1-2,TGTGCCAGCACCCTTAGCCAACGCCGGGGGGGCTACACCTTC,CASTLSQRRGGYTF
-,TRBV7-6,-,TRBJ1-5,TGTGCCAGCAGCTTATCTAGGGGTAGCAATCAGCCCCAGCATTTT,CASSLSRGSNQPQHF
-,TRBV14,TRBD2,TRBJ2-7,TGTGCCAGCAGCCAGGAGCTAGCGGCGGGCGAGCAGTACTTC,CASSQELAAGEQYF
-,TRBV2,TRBD2,TRBJ2-3,TGTGCCAGCAGGACGGGACTAGCGGGGGGGCGGAATACGCAGTATTTT,CASRTGLAGGRNTQYF
-,TRBV5-4,-,TRBJ2-2,TGTGCCAGCAGCTTGGACAGGGAAACCGGGGAGCTGTTTTTT,CASSLDRETGELFF
-,TRBV27,-,TRBJ2-7,TGTGCCAGCAGTTTAAGCCGGGGAAGGGACGAGCAGTACTTC,CASSLSRGRDEQYF
once,TRBV6-5,TRBD1,TRBJ1-6,TGTGCCAGCAGTTACACCGGGACAGATTCACCCCTCCACTTT,CASSYTGTDSPLHF
-,TRBV2,-,TRBJ1-5,TGTGCCAGCAGTGAAGGGCAGGTTAGCAATCAGCCCCAGCATTTT,CASSEGQVSNQPQHF
-,TRBV9,-,TRBJ1-2,TGTGCCAGCAGCCCCAGTGCGGTCTATGGCTACACCTTC,CASSPSAVYGYTF
-,TRBV11-2,-,TRBJ1-1,TGTGCCAGCAGCGCCCCGGGGGTGGGGAGGGACACTGAAGCTTTCTTT,CASSAPGVGRDTEAFF
-,TRBV9,TRBD1,TRBJ1-1,TGTGCCAGCAGCCCCCGACGGGACAGTGAAGCTTTCTTT,CASSPRRDSEAFF